This note documents a single T cell receptor beta chain sequence. As yet, its antigen is unknown. CDR3-region Arm-PCR and iRepertoire HTBI primers produced the TCR beta libraries. TCRdb fed the multiplex PCR reads into MiXCR, producing one record per CDR3 protein. The repertoire holds some 420,000 distinct CDR3 sequences, with 22% as singletons. The entry originates in a study of regulatory T cells in long-lasting Graves disease. Across the study: Persistent Graves' disease denoted over 5 years of antithyroid drugs plus positive TSH receptor antibodies.

Regarding the study as a whole: Persistent disease preferred TRBV28, TRBJ1-2 and TRBJ2-5. Few sampled subjects may have lowered accuracy.

Time point reported: persistent/refractory GD, antithyroid drugs over 5 years with positive TRAb. Extracted RNA from PBMCs served as the source of the TCR library. This CDR3 contains 15 residues. Germline lookup yields CDR1 DFQATT and CDR2 SNEGSKA (reference sequence). The V and J ends lost 5 bases and 4 bases, in that order; junction bases with no gene match: 11. The sequence derives from a female donor with Graves disease. The sample was peripheral blood mononuclear cells (PBMCs), taken when the disease was refractory, from a patient treated with antithyroid drugs. The chain joins TRBV20-1 to TRBJ2-5; 9 bases align to TRBD2. The CDR3, as DNA: TGCAGTGCTTCAGCAGCAGCGGGAGGCTCAGAGACCCAGTACTTC. It specifies CSASAAAGGSETQYF.